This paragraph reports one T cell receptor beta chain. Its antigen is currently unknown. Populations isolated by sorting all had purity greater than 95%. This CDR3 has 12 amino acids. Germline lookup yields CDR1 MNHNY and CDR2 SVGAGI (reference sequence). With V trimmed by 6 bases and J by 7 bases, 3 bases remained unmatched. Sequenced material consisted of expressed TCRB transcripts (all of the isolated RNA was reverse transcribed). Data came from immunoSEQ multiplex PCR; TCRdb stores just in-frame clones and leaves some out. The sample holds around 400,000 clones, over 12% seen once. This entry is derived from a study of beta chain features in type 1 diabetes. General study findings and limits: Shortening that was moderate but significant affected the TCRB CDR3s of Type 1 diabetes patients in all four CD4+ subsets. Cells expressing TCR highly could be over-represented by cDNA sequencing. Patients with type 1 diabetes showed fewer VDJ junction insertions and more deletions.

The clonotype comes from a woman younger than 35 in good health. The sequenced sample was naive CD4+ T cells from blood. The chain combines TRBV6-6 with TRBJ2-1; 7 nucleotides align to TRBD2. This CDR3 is CASRGLGNEQFF. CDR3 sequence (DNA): TGTGCCAGCAGAGGACTAGGGAATGAGCAGTTCTTC.